The 26 T cell receptor beta chains below come from one sample, sequenced in a study of blood T cell repertoires in COVID-19. TCRdb keeps only in-frame clones here, not all; method: immunoSEQ multiplex PCR. Of fewer than 250,000 clones in the sample, approximately 82% were seen once. Sequencing input: peripheral blood. Source of these receptors: a woman aged 70-85 years with active or convalescent COVID-19.

This chain joins TRBV11-2 and TRBJ1-1, with a weak D call TRBD1 (5 bases). The CDR3 has 15 residues. Trimming removed 3 bases at V and 1 base at J, with 12 bases between. Germline CDR1 SGHAT, CDR2 FQNNGV. CDR3 bases: TGTGCCAGCAGCTTTCAGGGAAACCGGAACACTGAAGCTTTCTTT. Its translation is CASSFQGNRNTEAFF.

The chain has TRBV3-1 (or the pseudogene TRBV3-2) and TRBJ1-6; D remains unclear. V was shortened by 3 bases and J by 8 bases, with 8 bases between the two germline ends. This CDR3 comprises 13 residues. Germline values: CDR1 LGHDT, CDR2 YNNKEL (reference sequence). The CDR3 DNA is TGTGCCAGCAGCCAGAGTTCCCATTCACCCCTCCACTTT. Translating gives CASSQSSHSPLHF.

The chain links TRBV5-4 to TRBJ2-1; D not certain. V gave up 4 bases and J gave up 1 base, with 9 bases separating them. The germline V gene encodes CDR1 SGHNT and CDR2 YYREEE (reference sequence). The CDR3 has 14 amino acids. CDR3 nucleotides: TGTGCCAGCAGCCTGCGGCTGTCCTACAATGAGCAGTTCTTC. Amino acid sequence: CASSLRLSYNEQFF.

The CDR3 DNA sequence: TGTGCCAGCAGCTTAGGAGGACTAGCGGGAAGGGGCTACGAGCAGTACTTC. This gives the protein CASSLGGLAGRGYEQYF. V usage is TRBV7-6 and J usage is TRBJ2-7; 12 bases map to TRBD2. The CDR3 runs to 17 residues. The V segment lost 1 base and the J segment 3 bases; nucleotides outside the gene matches: 7. CDR1 and CDR2 from the germline V gene are SGHVS and FNYEAQ.

The genes are TRBV18 and TRBJ2-2; D unresolved. CDR3 length equals 16 residues. V was trimmed by 3 bases and J by 4 bases, leaving 15 bases between them. Looked up from germline, CDR1 is KGHSH and CDR2 is LQKENI. The CDR3, as DNA: TGTGCCAGCTCACCGCGAGTGCAACAGCCCACCGGGGAGCTGTTTTTT. It translates to CASSPRVQQPTGELFF.

The chain links TRBV7-9 to TRBJ2-1, with TRBD2 matching over 10 bases. Germline trimming cut 2 bases from V and 12 bases from J; bases unmatched to any gene: 10. CDR1 and CDR2 (germline): SEHNR, FQNEAQ (reference sequence). CDR3 size: 15 residues. In nucleotides, the CDR3 is TGTGCCAGCAGCTTACGGAGCGGGAGGGCCTTGGGGCAGTTCTTC. Amino acid sequence: CASSLRSGRALGQFF. Based on the CDR3 plus reference TRBV7-9 and TRBJ2-1, the full variable domain is DTGVSQNPRHKITKRGQNVTFRCDPISEHNRLYWYRQTLGQGPEFLTYFQNEAQLEKSRLLSDRFSAERPKGSFSTLEIQRTEQGDSAMYLCASSLRSGRALGQFFGPGTRLTVL.

Notes on this clone: An end of the junction does not agree with germline; a read error may underlie this. The rearrangement links TRBV6-5 to TRBJ1-4; D is ambiguous. Germline values: CDR1 MNHEY, CDR2 SVGAGI. The CDR3 has 15 amino acids. The CDR3 DNA follows: TGTGCCAGCAGTTCCGCGGGGTTGACTAATGAAGAACTGTTTTTT. This codes for CASSSAGLTNEELFF.

The chain carries TRBV3-1 (or the pseudogene TRBV3-2) and TRBJ2-7, with TRBD1 matching 9 bases. The CDR3 has 14 residues. With V trimmed by 5 bases and J by 3 bases, 5 bases remained unmatched. Germline CDR1 LGHDT, CDR2 YNNKEL (reference sequence). The DNA of the CDR3 is TGTGCCAGCAGCTTCGGGGACAGGGACTACGAGCAGTACTTC. It specifies CASSFGDRDYEQYF.

This sequence joins TRBV24-1 and TRBJ2-7; TRBD1 matches 11 bases. The germline V gene has CDR1 KGHDR and CDR2 SFDVKD. The CDR3 runs 17 residues. V trimming: 2 bases; J trimming: 5 bases; junction bases outside the gene matches: 10. CDR3 sequence (DNA): TGTGCCACCAGTGATTCCAGAGGACAGGGGGCGATCAACGAGCAGTACTTC. Residues: CATSDSRGQGAINEQYF.

The gene calls are TRBV7-9 and TRBJ1-4, with D possibly matching TRBD1 (5 bases). This CDR3 is 16 amino acids long. CDR1 SEHNR and CDR2 FQNEAQ come from the germline V gene (reference sequence). Trimming pared 6 bases from V and 8 bases from J, leaving 22 bases between. CDR3 sequence: CASRPNPSGKGEKLFF. The CDR3, as DNA: TGTGCCAGCAGACCTAACCCCTCTGGGAAGGGGGAAAAACTGTTTTTT.

A single count supports this clone. The chain links TRBV7-2 to TRBJ2-7, with D possibly matching TRBD2 (6 bases). V was clipped by 7 bases and J by 2 bases, with 9 bases between them. From germline, CDR1 is SGHTA and CDR2 FQGNSA. This CDR3 is built from 12 residues. This CDR3 reads CASKEGPYEQYF. The CDR3 DNA follows: TGTGCCAGCAAGGAGGGACCCTACGAGCAGTACTTC. Using reference TRBV7-2 and TRBJ2-7 for the parts outside the CDR3, the full variable domain is GAGVSQSPSNKVTEKGKDVELRCDPISGHTALYWYRQSLGQGLEFLIYFQGNSAPDKSGLPSDRFSAERTGGSVSTLTIQRTQQEDSAVYLCASKEGPYEQYFGPGTRLTVT.

V and J are TRBV12-3 or TRBV12-4 and TRBJ1-2; 8 positions match TRBD1. CDR3 length equals 13 residues. Trimming took 1 base from V and 8 from J; bases not matched to a gene: 3. CDR3 loop: CASSLVDRVGYTF. In DNA, the CDR3 is TGTGCCAGCAGTTTAGTGGACAGGGTAGGCTACACCTTC.

V is TRBV6-1 and J is TRBJ1-4; 7 nucleotides align to TRBD1. Germline CDR1 is MNHNS and CDR2 is SASEGT. The CDR3 covers 14 residues. V was pared by 3 bases and J by 4 bases, with 2 bases of the junction left unmatched. The CDR3 DNA reads as TGTGCCAGCAGTGAGACAGGGTTTAATGAAAAACTGTTTTTT. Its translation: CASSETGFNEKLFF.

The table lists this clone with a count of one. The chain carries TRBV7-2 and TRBJ1-2, with D perhaps matching TRBD1 (6 bases). Germline V lookup: CDR1 SGHTA, CDR2 FQGNSA. The CDR3 sequence is 16 residues long. V was pared by 5 bases and J by 6 bases, with 22 bases between. DNA for the CDR3: TGTGCCAGCAGCGAAAAGGCAGGGGCGAATATTCATGGCTACACCTTC. It yields the protein CASSEKAGANIHGYTF. Full variable domain (remainder filled in from reference TRBV7-2 and TRBJ1-2): GAGVSQSPSNKVTEKGKDVELRCDPISGHTALYWYRQSLGQGLEFLIYFQGNSAPDKSGLPSDRFSAERTGGSVSTLTIQRTQQEDSAVYLCASSEKAGANIHGYTFGSGTRLTVV.

The gene calls are TRBV27 and TRBJ1-5; weak D call: TRBD1 (5 bases). The V gene lost 1 base and the J gene lost 1 base, with 5 bases spanning the gap. The length of the CDR3 is 14 residues. Germline-derived CDR1 and CDR2 are MNHEY and SMNVEV (reference sequence). In DNA, the CDR3 is TGTGCCAGCAGTTTATGGGGCAGCAATCAGCCCCAGCATTTT. Its protein is CASSLWGSNQPQHF.

This clone occurred once. J is TRBJ2-1 and V is TRBV10-3; D unclear. The V end was cut by 4 bases, the J end by 1 base, with 8 bases between. The CDR3 is 14 residues long. Germline CDR1 ENHRY, CDR2 SYGVKD. CDR3 in DNA: TGTGCCATCAGTGGTACAGTATCCTACAATGAGCAGTTCTTC. Translating gives CAISGTVSYNEQFF.

The chain employs TRBV5-6 and TRBJ2-3, with 8 bases aligning to TRBD1. This CDR3 is 16 amino acids long. The ends lost 7 bases at V and 2 bases at J; junction bases unmatched: 12. Germline CDR1 reads SGHDT; CDR2 reads YYEEEE. The CDR3 loop reads CASLHRGDISTDTQYF. The CDR3 nucleotides read TGTGCCAGCTTGCACAGGGGGGACATATCCACAGATACGCAGTATTTT.

This clone was observed a handful of times. V gene TRBV11-2 combines with J gene TRBJ1-2; 9 bases are a match to TRBD1. The CDR3 runs to 16 residues. The germline V gene has CDR1 SGHAT and CDR2 FQNNGV. V gave up 5 bases and J gave up 1 base; unmatched junction bases: 8. CDR3 nucleotide sequence: TGTGCCAGCAGCGTAACTTTGGGACAGGGTAACTATGGCTACACCTTC. Protein sequence: CASSVTLGQGNYGYTF.

CDR3 sequence: CASVASSVSGGFF. In DNA form, the CDR3 reads TGCGCCAGTGTGGCGAGTAGCGTCTCCGGGGGGTTCTTC. The V call is TRBV10-2, the J call TRBJ2-1; maybe TRBD2 (6 bases). Per germline, CDR1 WSHSY and CDR2 SAAADI. This CDR3 region has 13 residues. V was cut by 9 bases and J by 15 bases, with 24 bases left in between.

The rearrangement uses TRBV18 and TRBJ1-6, with 7 bases matching TRBD1. This CDR3 comprises 12 residues. With V trimmed by 5 bases and J by 13 bases, 5 bases remained unmatched. CDR1 KGHSH and CDR2 LQKENI come from the germline V gene. The CDR3 reads CASSEGQSPLHF. CDR3 nucleotides: TGTGCCAGCTCAGAGGGACAGTCGCCCCTCCACTTT.

The chain employs TRBV5-4 and TRBJ2-1; 12 bases agree with TRBD2. V gave up 10 bases and J gave up 4 bases; unmatched junction bases: 6. Germline assignment: CDR1 SGHNT and CDR2 YYREEE (reference sequence). The CDR3 loop spans 14 amino acids. The CDR3 sequence is CALGLAGGYNEQFF. The CDR3, as DNA: TGTGCCTTGGGGCTAGCGGGAGGGTACAATGAGCAGTTCTTC.

The genes are TRBV27 and TRBJ1-2; 8 bases match TRBD1. V lost 8 bases and J lost 7; bases outside the gene matches: 12. The germline CDR1 and CDR2 sequences are MNHEY and SMNVEV (reference sequence). The length of the CDR3 is 14 residues. This CDR3 reads CASAPFDRGTGYTF. The CDR3 nucleotides read TGTGCCAGCGCACCCTTCGACAGGGGAACTGGCTACACCTTC.

The gene calls are TRBV30 and TRBJ2-5; D is perhaps TRBD1 (6 bases). The CDR3 loop spans 12 amino acids. V was shortened by 4 bases and J by 4 bases, with 10 bases between the two germline ends. The germline gives CDR1 GTSNPN, CDR2 SVGIG (reference sequence). As DNA, the CDR3 is TGTGCCTGGACCCTAGGGGGAGAGACCCAGTACTTC. Amino acids: CAWTLGGETQYF.

The V and J genes are TRBV5-1 and TRBJ2-2; 9 bases agree with TRBD2. J lost 0 bases, V lost 1 base, and 10 bases had no gene match. CDR3 length: 19 amino acids. CDR1 is SGHRS, CDR2 YFSETQ, per germline. The CDR3 here is CASSLIPASGIANTGELFF. The CDR3 coding sequence is TGCGCCAGCAGCTTGATCCCGGCTAGCGGGATTGCGAACACCGGGGAGCTGTTTTTT.

This chain's CDR3 is CASSLVGPGQGGEKLFF. As DNA, the CDR3 is TGCGCCAGCAGCTTGGTAGGGCCGGGACAGGGCGGTGAAAAACTGTTTTTT. The chain recombines TRBV5-1 with TRBJ1-4, with 9 bases fitting TRBD1. V dropped 0 bases and J dropped 7; count of bases not matched to a gene: 10. CDR3 length: 17 residues. The germline CDR1 and CDR2 sequences are SGHRS and YFSETQ. Full variable domain (rest looked up from reference TRBV5-1 and TRBJ1-4): KAGVTQTPRYLIKTRGQQVTLSCSPISGHRSVSWYQQTPGQGLQFLFEYFSETQRNKGNFPGRFSGRQFSNSRSEMNVSTLELGDSALYLCASSLVGPGQGGEKLFFGSGTQLSVL.

With regard to this clone: The same CDR3 is also encoded by other DNA sequences in this sample. This chain uses TRBV6-5 with TRBJ1-1; maybe TRBD1 (6 bases). This CDR3 region has 13 residues. Germline lookup yields CDR1 MNHEY and CDR2 SVGAGI. Deletions cut 6 bases from V and 5 bases from J, with 13 bases between. This CDR3 reads CASRAQGITEAFF. Written as DNA, the CDR3 is TGTGCCAGCAGGGCCCAGGGGATTACTGAAGCTTTCTTT.